The 26 T cell receptor beta chains given below trace back to one sample, sequenced in a study of control samples from healthy donors and cancer patients. Clones were sequenced by immunoSEQ multiplex PCR, and TCRdb holds only the in-frame ones, with some missing. The top ten clones hold under 15% of a sample with approximately 140,000 clones, 94% of them seen once. The sample consisted of blood. These receptors all come from a man aged 35 to 55 in good health.

The sample holds one count of this clone. The chain is built from TRBV28 and TRBJ2-3, with 10 positions matching TRBD2. This CDR3 has 15 residues. The germline gives CDR1 MDHEN, CDR2 SYDVKM. The trim removed 6 bases at V and 0 bases at J, leaving 3 bases unmatched. The DNA for the CDR3 is TGTGCCAGCAGAACTAGCGGGACTAGCACAGATACGCAGTATTTT. The encoded protein is CASRTSGTSTDTQYF. The whole variable domain, filled in from reference TRBV28 and TRBJ2-3, reads DVKVTQSSRYLVKRTGEKVFLECVQDMDHENMFWYRQDPGLGLRLIYFSYDVKMKEKGDIPEGYSVSREKKERFSLILESASTNQTSMYLCASRTSGTSTDTQYFGPGTRLTVL.

The rearrangement uses TRBV5-4 and TRBJ2-7; 8 positions match TRBD2. V was pared by 1 base and J by 6 bases, with 6 bases of the junction left unmatched. The CDR3 sequence is 14 residues long. CDR1 is SGHNT and CDR2 is YYREEE in the germline V gene (reference sequence). The CDR3 DNA sequence: TGTGCCAGCAGCTTGAAGGCGGGGGGACCCGAGCAGTACTTC. Translation gives CASSLKAGGPEQYF.

V usage is TRBV5-8 and J usage is TRBJ2-5, with D maybe TRBD1 (6 bases). Germline V CDR1 and CDR2: SGHTS, YDEGEE. This CDR3 contains 15 residues. V was trimmed by 6 bases and J by 2 bases, leaving 17 bases between them. This CDR3 is CASTLGQQMQETQYF. Here the CDR3 DNA reads TGTGCCAGCACCCTCGGACAGCAAATGCAAGAGACCCAGTACTTC. Supplemented by reference TRBV5-8 and TRBJ2-5, the full variable domain reads EAGVTQSPTHLIKTRGQQATLRCSPISGHTSVYWYQQALGLGLQFLLWYDEGEERNRGNFPPRFSGRQFPNYSSELNVNALELEDSALYLCASTLGQQMQETQYFGPGTRLLVL.

This clone was found a few times. The rearrangement uses TRBV4-1 and TRBJ2-2, with D unresolved. This CDR3 contains 16 residues. V was shortened by 1 base and J by 0 bases, with 9 bases between the two germline ends. CDR1 MGHRA and CDR2 YSYEKL come from the germline V gene. CDR3 in DNA: TGCGCCAGCAGCCAAGTTCTGCGAACGAACACCGGGGAGCTGTTTTTT. This sequence encodes CASSQVLRTNTGELFF.

The chain combines TRBV6-4 with TRBJ2-5, with 7 positions matching TRBD2. The CDR3 loop spans 13 amino acids. Unmatched junction bases numbered 6, after V lost 2 bases and J lost 9 bases. Per germline, CDR1 MRHNA and CDR2 SNTAGT. CDR3 nucleotide sequence: TGTGCCAGCAGTGACAGGGAGGGGAGCGCCCAGTACTTC. Its translation: CASSDREGSAQYF.

V and J are TRBV9 and TRBJ1-3; 11 bases are shared with TRBD1. The ends lost 4 bases at V and 0 bases at J; junction bases unmatched: 6. Germline loops: CDR1 SGDLS, CDR2 YYNGEE. This CDR3 region has 17 residues. CDR3 residues: CASSTGQGDSSGNTIYF. CDR3 DNA: TGTGCCAGCAGCACGGGACAGGGGGATTCCTCTGGAAACACCATATATTTT.

This clone was counted a few times. The chain is built from TRBV2 and TRBJ1-2; possibly TRBD1 for D (5 bases). V shed 6 bases and J shed 0 bases, with 14 bases lying between them. Germline lookup yields CDR1 SNHLY and CDR2 FYNNEI. The CDR3 runs to 15 residues. The CDR3 coding sequence is TGTGCCAGCAGGGCCAGACAGCAGACTAACTATGGCTACACCTTC. The encoded protein is CASRARQQTNYGYTF.

This chain joins TRBV4-3 and TRBJ1-1; tentatively, D is TRBD1 (6 bases). This CDR3 contains 14 residues. V was trimmed by 0 bases and J by 7 bases, leaving 12 bases between them. The V gene's germline CDR1 is LGHNA and CDR2 YSLEER. The CDR3 DNA is TGCGCCAGCAGCCAAGATCGGGGGCAGGGTGAAGCTTTCTTT. It is translated as CASSQDRGQGEAFF.

The chain carries TRBV13 and TRBJ2-5; D might be TRBD1 (6 bases). Per germline, CDR1 PRHDT and CDR2 FYEKMQ (reference sequence). V was cut by 3 bases and J by 0 bases, with 8 bases left in between. The CDR3 consists of 14 residues. The CDR3 sequence: CASSFRQDQETQYF. The CDR3 DNA is TGTGCCAGCAGCTTCCGACAGGACCAAGAGACCCAGTACTTC.

This clone was seen once. The rearrangement joins TRBV3-1 (or the pseudogene TRBV3-2) to TRBJ1-6; unclear D gene. Germline CDR1 LGHDT, CDR2 YNNKEL (reference sequence). The CDR3 is 17 residues long. The V and J ends lost 6 bases and 9 bases respectively, with 24 bases between them. CDR3 loop: CASSVDWGDGSLSPLHF. The CDR3 coding sequence is TGTGCCAGCAGTGTCGACTGGGGTGATGGTTCCCTTTCACCCCTCCACTTT.

V usage is TRBV4-1 and J usage is TRBJ2-1; D unresolved. Germline assignment: CDR1 MGHRA and CDR2 YSYEKL. This CDR3 is 16 amino acids long. Trimming took off 2 bases at V and 1 base at J, with 12 bases between the two ends. The CDR3 nucleotides are TGCGCCAGCAGCCAACTCCTTACCAAATCCTACAATGAGCAGTTCTTC. The encoded protein is CASSQLLTKSYNEQFF.

This chain uses TRBV7-9 with TRBJ2-1, with unresolved D. CDR1 SEHNR and CDR2 FQNEAQ come from the germline V gene (reference sequence). V was pared by 5 bases and J by 10 bases, with 12 bases between. This CDR3 spans 12 amino acids. CDR3 nucleotides: TGTGCCAGCAGCCCCGTACCCGGGGAGCAGTTCTTC. This encodes CASSPVPGEQFF.

The genes are TRBV7-3 and TRBJ2-3, with 7 nucleotides matching TRBD1. CDR1 and CDR2 (germline): SGHTA, FQGTGA. V lost 6 bases and J lost 0; bases outside the gene matches: 12. The CDR3 has 17 residues. The CDR3 here is CASSPTGALLSTDTQYF. The CDR3 DNA sequence: TGTGCCAGCAGTCCTACAGGGGCCCTCCTTAGCACAGATACGCAGTATTTT.

This clone has just one count. In nucleotides, the CDR3 is TGTGCTAGTGGTTTGGTTACCGGGACAGGTACTGGAAACACCATATATTTT. This translates into CASGLVTGTGTGNTIYF. The V call is TRBV12-5, the J call TRBJ1-3; TRBD1 agrees at 8 bases. Trimming removed 0 bases from V and 2 bases from J; junction bases left unmatched: 6. Looked up from germline, CDR1 is LGHNT and CDR2 is FRNRAP. The CDR3 runs 17 residues.

J is TRBJ1-5 and V is TRBV28; no reliable D call. Germline V gene sequence: CDR1 MDHEN, CDR2 SYDVKM. CDR3 size: 15 residues. Trimming removed 5 bases at V and 4 bases at J, with 15 bases between. The CDR3 reads CASSRRRAFNQPQHF. As DNA, the CDR3 is TGTGCCAGCAGTCGGCGACGGGCCTTTAATCAGCCCCAGCATTTT.

This chain uses TRBV30 with TRBJ1-1, with TRBD1 identical over 8 bases. The V and J ends lost 0 bases and 0 bases, in that order; junction bases with no gene match: 9. The CDR3 runs to 17 residues. Per germline, CDR1 GTSNPN and CDR2 SVGIG (reference sequence). The chain's CDR3 is CAWSVLMTGDLNTEAFF. For the CDR3, the DNA is TGTGCCTGGAGTGTACTGATGACAGGGGACTTGAACACTGAAGCTTTCTTT. Full variable domain (missing parts from reference TRBV30 and TRBJ1-1): SQTIHQWPATLVQPVGSPLSLECTVEGTSNPNLYWYRQAAGRGLQLLFYSVGIGQISSEVPQNLSASRPQDRQFILSSKKLLLSDSGFYLCAWSVLMTGDLNTEAFFGQGTRLTVV.

This sequence joins TRBV4-1 and TRBJ1-2, with TRBD1 as a possible D gene (6 bases). The germline CDR1 and CDR2 sequences are MGHRA and YSYEKL. Trimming pared 0 bases from V and 5 bases from J, leaving 13 bases between. CDR3 size: 15 residues. The CDR3 bases are TGCGCCAGCAGCCAAGATCAGGGGTCTTGGTATGGCTACACCTTC. Protein sequence: CASSQDQGSWYGYTF.

This clone showed up just a few times. The rearrangement joins TRBV19 to TRBJ1-6; 9 positions match TRBD1. This CDR3 has 15 residues. The germline V gene encodes CDR1 LNHDA and CDR2 SQIVND (reference sequence). Trimming at V came to 5 bases and at J to 7 bases, leaving 6 bases not matched to a gene. CDR3 residues: CASSYRDRVNSPLHF. The CDR3 bases are TGTGCCAGTAGTTACCGGGACAGGGTAAATTCACCCCTCCACTTT.

The chain has TRBV21-1 and TRBJ2-1; the DNA was not compared with TRBD2, the D call given in the table. TRBV21-1 is recorded as a pseudogene. The length of the CDR3 is 14 residues. For the CDR3, the DNA is TGTGCCAGCAGCACCCTTTCGGGTTACAATGAGCAGTTCTTC. Protein: CASSTLSGYNEQFF.

This clone was counted once. This chain connects TRBV18 to TRBJ2-1; the D gene is possibly TRBD1 (5 bases). The CDR3 sequence is 15 residues long. Germline-derived CDR1 and CDR2 are KGHSH and LQKENI. V shed 3 bases and J shed 0 bases, with 9 bases lying between them. The CDR3, as DNA: TGTGCCAGCTCACCGGACACCGGCTCCTACAATGAGCAGTTCTTC. Encoded protein: CASSPDTGSYNEQFF.

V gene TRBV7-9 combines with J gene TRBJ1-2; 9 positions match TRBD1. The junction had 7 bases not matched to a gene; V was cut back by 6 bases and J by 8 bases. The CDR3 is made up of 13 amino acids. CDR1 is SEHNR, CDR2 FQNEAQ, per germline (reference sequence). CDR3 sequence reads: CASSRQGVWGYTF. The CDR3 DNA is TGTGCCAGCAGTCGACAGGGGGTGTGGGGCTACACCTTC.

The sample holds a few counts of this clone. J is TRBJ2-3 and V is TRBV7-2; TRBD2 agrees at 11 bases. The junction had 6 bases not matched to a gene; V was cut back by 3 bases and J by 4 bases. The CDR3 covers 16 residues. Germline CDR1 SGHTA, CDR2 FQGNSA. CDR3 region: CASSLLAGGVADTQYF. The CDR3 region has the DNA TGTGCCAGCAGCTTGCTAGCGGGAGGAGTGGCAGATACGCAGTATTTT.

CDR3 coding DNA: TGTGCCAGCAGCTCCCAGGGGGCCCGAGCACCGCAAAATGAGCAGTTCTTC. This gives the protein CASSSQGARAPQNEQFF. The V gene is TRBV7-9, the J gene TRBJ2-1; 8 bases map to TRBD1. Germline trimming cut 4 bases from V and 7 bases from J; bases unmatched to any gene: 15. Germline V gene lookup returns CDR1 SEHNR and CDR2 FQNEAQ (reference sequence). CDR3 length: 17 residues. Full variable domain (outside the CDR3, taken from reference TRBV7-9 and TRBJ2-1): DTGVSQNPRHKITKRGQNVTFRCDPISEHNRLYWYRQTLGQGPEFLTYFQNEAQLEKSRLLSDRFSAERPKGSFSTLEIQRTEQGDSAMYLCASSSQGARAPQNEQFFGPGTRLTVL.

A remark on this clone: The sample has other DNA sequences that encode this CDR3 too. This chain joins TRBV29-1 and TRBJ2-3; D unclear. The CDR3 consists of 11 residues. The germline gives CDR1 SQVTM, CDR2 ANQGSEA. V was clipped by 4 bases and J by 3 bases, with 5 bases between them. The CDR3 region has the DNA TGCAGCGTTGCTACTACAGATACGCAGTATTTT. Its translation: CSVATTDTQYF.

V is TRBV3-1 (or the pseudogene TRBV3-2) and J is TRBJ2-2, with TRBD1 matching 8 bases. The CDR3 totals 17 residues. V dropped 5 bases and J dropped 0; count of bases not matched to a gene: 8. Germline CDR1 is LGHDT and CDR2 is YNNKEL (reference sequence). The CDR3 spells CASSALPTGANTGELFF. DNA for the CDR3: TGTGCCAGCAGCGCGCTTCCGACAGGGGCGAACACCGGGGAGCTGTTTTTT.

The chain is built from TRBV5-1 and TRBJ1-2; TRBD1 might be the D (5 bases). Germline CDR1 is SGHRS and CDR2 is YFSETQ. V was clipped by 4 bases and J by 4 bases, with 20 bases between them. This CDR3 contains 16 residues. Here the CDR3 reads CASSPDPGRTFYGYTF. For the CDR3, the DNA is TGCGCCAGCAGCCCCGATCCGGGACGGACCTTCTATGGCTACACCTTC.